This is a list of T cell receptor beta chains from one sample in a study of regulatory T cells in long-lasting Graves disease. TCRdb ran MiXCR on the multiplex PCR reads and lists one entry per CDR3 protein. The table includes 380,000 or so distinct CDR3 sequences, around 15% detected once. The sample was also linked to a second study, of T cells in Graves' hyperthyroidism and ophthalmopathy.

This specimen was peripheral blood mononuclear cells (PBMCs), taken at new diagnosis, from a patient treated with antithyroid drugs. These receptors were obtained from a woman aged 18-29 years with Graves disease. The CDR3 runs from the conserved cysteine through the conserved F or W. Fields, in order: CDR3 length, V gene, J gene, clone size, CDR3 protein. Size is stated for part of the rows, as once, few or many counts, or as a class when the clone is expanded.

>18|TRBV11-2|TRBJ2-3|many
CACSLRLAGRTRTDTQYF
>13|TRBV28|TRBJ2-7|many
CASWPGQGYEQYF
>14|TRBV28|TRBJ1-5|many
CASSGHSGNQPQHF
>13|TRBV6-4|TRBJ2-1|-
CASSFNRGNEQFF
>12|TRBV6-1|TRBJ1-1|many
CASTIGVPEAFF
>13|TRBV18|TRBJ2-1|many
CASSSAIYNEQFF
>15|TRBV12-3/TRBV12-4|TRBJ2-3|many
CASSPGTVSTDTQYF
>14|TRBV9|TRBJ2-1|many
CASSGGNSYNEQFF
>15|TRBV3-1|TRBJ1-2|many
CASSHPGQGNGGYTF
>14|TRBV6-1|TRBJ2-1|few
CASSETGAFDEQFF
>15|TRBV4-1|TRBJ1-2|many
CASSLSDSTNYGYTF
>12|TRBV24-1|TRBJ2-7|many
CATSDSFYEQYF
>15|TRBV7-3|TRBJ2-1|-
CASRVNRDAGNEQFF
>16|TRBV28|TRBJ2-2|few
CASTDGTGINTGELFF
>13|TRBV10-1|TRBJ2-2|-
CASSGWDSRELFF
>15|TRBV20-1|TRBJ2-5|-
CSASTGGGFKETQYF
>13|TRBV7-6|TRBJ2-1|many
CASSSGPGDEQFF
>16|TRBV4-2|TRBJ2-1|-
CASSQELAGGMNDQFF
>12|TRBV10-3|TRBJ1-2|-
CAISQGPDGYTF
>16|TRBV5-1|TRBJ2-3|-
CASAPGSGRAIDTQYF
>13|TRBV20-1|TRBJ2-7|many
CSASTDGGWAKYF
>15|TRBV5-1|TRBJ2-7|many
CASRPEFGLPYEQYF
>14|TRBV11-2|TRBJ2-2|many
CASSFPPRTGELFF
>13|TRBV12-3/TRBV12-4|TRBJ1-2|-
CASSFQGGYGYTF
>21|TRBV6-5|TRBJ2-5|many
CASSYSTSSTVLARNDETQYF
>15|TRBV7-9|TRBJ1-2|many
CASPQSQGISRGYTF
>15|TRBV2|TRBJ2-7|many
CASKGGLAASYEQYF
>14|TRBV19|TRBJ1-5|-
CASNRQGLNQPQHF
>14|TRBV12-3/TRBV12-4|TRBJ1-4|many
CASSRDRGNEKLFF
>17|TRBV20-1|TRBJ2-1|many
CSAPLPGRGGQYNEQFF